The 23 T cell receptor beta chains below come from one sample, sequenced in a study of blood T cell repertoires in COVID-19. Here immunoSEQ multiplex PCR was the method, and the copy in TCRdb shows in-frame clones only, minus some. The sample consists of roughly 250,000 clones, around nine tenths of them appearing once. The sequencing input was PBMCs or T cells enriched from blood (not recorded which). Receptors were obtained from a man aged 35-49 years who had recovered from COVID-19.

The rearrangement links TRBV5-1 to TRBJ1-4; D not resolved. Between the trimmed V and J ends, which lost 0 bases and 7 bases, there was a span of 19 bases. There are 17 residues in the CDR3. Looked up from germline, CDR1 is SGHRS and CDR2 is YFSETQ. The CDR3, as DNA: TGCGCCAGCAGCTTGGGGCAGACACCTGGTGGAGGTGAAAAACTGTTTTTT. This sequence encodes CASSLGQTPGGGEKLFF.

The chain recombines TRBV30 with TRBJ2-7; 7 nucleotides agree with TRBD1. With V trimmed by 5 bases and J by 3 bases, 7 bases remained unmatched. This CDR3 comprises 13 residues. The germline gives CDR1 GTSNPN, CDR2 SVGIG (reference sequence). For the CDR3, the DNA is TGTGCCTGGGGGACAGCTCTACTCTACGAGCAGTACTTC. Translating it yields CAWGTALLYEQYF. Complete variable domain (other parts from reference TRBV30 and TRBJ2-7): SQTIHQWPATLVQPVGSPLSLECTVEGTSNPNLYWYRQAAGRGLQLLFYSVGIGQISSEVPQNLSASRPQDRQFILSSKKLLLSDSGFYLCAWGTALLYEQYFGPGTRLTVT.

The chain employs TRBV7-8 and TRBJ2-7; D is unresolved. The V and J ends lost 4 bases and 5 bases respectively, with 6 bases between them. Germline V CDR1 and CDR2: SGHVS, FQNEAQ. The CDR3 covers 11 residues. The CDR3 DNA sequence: TGTGCCAGCAGCTACTATGACGAGCAGTACTTC. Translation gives CASSYYDEQYF. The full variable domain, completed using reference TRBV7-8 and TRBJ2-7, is GAGVSQSPRYKVAKRGQDVALRCDPISGHVSLFWYQQALGQGPEFLTYFQNEAQLDKSGLPSDRFFAERPEGSVSTLKIQRTQQEDSAVYLCASSYYDEQYFGPGTRLTVT.

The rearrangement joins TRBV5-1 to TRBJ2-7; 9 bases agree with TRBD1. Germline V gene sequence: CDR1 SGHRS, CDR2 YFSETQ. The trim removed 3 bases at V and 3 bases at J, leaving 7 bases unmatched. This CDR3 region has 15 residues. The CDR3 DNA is TGCGCCAGCAGCTGGGACAGGACAGGGGTCTACGAGCAGTACTTC. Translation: CASSWDRTGVYEQYF.

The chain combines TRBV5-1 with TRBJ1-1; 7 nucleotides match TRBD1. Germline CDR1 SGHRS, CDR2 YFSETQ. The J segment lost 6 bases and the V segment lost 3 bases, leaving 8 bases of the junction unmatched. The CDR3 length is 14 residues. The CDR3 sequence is CASSYQQGNAEAFF. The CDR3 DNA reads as TGCGCCAGCAGCTACCAACAGGGGAATGCTGAAGCTTTCTTT.

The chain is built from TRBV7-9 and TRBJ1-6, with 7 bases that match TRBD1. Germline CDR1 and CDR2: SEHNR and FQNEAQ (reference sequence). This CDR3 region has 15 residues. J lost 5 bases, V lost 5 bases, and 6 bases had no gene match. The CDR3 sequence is CASSPGQSNNSPLHF. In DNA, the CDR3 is TGTGCCAGCAGCCCGGGACAGTCAAATAATTCACCCCTCCACTTT.

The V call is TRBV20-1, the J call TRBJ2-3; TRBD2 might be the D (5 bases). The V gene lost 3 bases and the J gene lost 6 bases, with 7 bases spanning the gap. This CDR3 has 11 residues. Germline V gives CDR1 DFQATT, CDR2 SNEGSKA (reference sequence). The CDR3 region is CSASRRDTQYF. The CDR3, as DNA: TGCAGTGCTAGTCGGAGGGATACGCAGTATTTT.

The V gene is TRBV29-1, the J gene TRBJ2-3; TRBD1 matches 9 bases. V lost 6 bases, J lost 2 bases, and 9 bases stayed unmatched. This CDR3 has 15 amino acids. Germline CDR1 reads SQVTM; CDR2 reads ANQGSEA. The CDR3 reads CSVRGQGRVTDTQYF. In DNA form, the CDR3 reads TGCAGCGTGAGGGGACAGGGACGAGTCACAGATACGCAGTATTTT.

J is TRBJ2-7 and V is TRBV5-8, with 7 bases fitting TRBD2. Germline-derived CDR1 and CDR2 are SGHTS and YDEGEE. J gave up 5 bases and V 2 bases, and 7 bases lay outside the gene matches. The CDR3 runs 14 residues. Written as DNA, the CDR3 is TGTGCCAGCAGCTTTCGCGGGAGTATCGACGAGCAGTACTTC. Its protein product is CASSFRGSIDEQYF.

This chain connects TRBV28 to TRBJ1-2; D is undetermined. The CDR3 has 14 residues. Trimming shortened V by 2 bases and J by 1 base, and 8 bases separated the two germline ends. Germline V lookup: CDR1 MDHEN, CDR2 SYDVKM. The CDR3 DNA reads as TGTGCCAGCAGTTTACCCAATTTTAACTATGGCTACACCTTC. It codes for CASSLPNFNYGYTF.

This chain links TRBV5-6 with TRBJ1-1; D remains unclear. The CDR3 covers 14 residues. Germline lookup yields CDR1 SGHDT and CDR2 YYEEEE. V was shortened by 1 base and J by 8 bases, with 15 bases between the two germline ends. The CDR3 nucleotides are TGTGCCAGCAGCTTGTATATGCGGGCAGCCGAAGCTTTCTTT. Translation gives CASSLYMRAAEAFF.

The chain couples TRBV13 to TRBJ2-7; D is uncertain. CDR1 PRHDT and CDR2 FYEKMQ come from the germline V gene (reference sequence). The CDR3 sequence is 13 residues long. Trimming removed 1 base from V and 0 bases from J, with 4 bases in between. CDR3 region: CASSLDSSYEQYF. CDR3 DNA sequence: TGTGCCAGCAGCTTAGACTCCTCCTACGAGCAGTACTTC.

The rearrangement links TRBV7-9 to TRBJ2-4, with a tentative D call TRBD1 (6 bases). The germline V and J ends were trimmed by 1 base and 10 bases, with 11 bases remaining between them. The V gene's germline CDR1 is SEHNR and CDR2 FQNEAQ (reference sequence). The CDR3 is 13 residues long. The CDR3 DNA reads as TGTGCCAGCAGCTTAGGAGGGACAATTATTCAGTACTTC. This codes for CASSLGGTIIQYF. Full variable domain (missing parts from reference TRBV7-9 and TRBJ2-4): DTGVSQNPRHKITKRGQNVTFRCDPISEHNRLYWYRQTLGQGPEFLTYFQNEAQLEKSRLLSDRFSAERPKGSFSTLEIQRTEQGDSAMYLCASSLGGTIIQYFGAGTRLSVL.

The CDR3 is CASSLVPGSGANVLTF. The CDR3 DNA is TGCGCCAGCAGCTTGGTACCGGGGAGCGGGGCCAACGTCCTGACTTTC. The V and J genes are TRBV5-1 and TRBJ2-6, with D perhaps TRBD2 (5 bases). V was pared by 0 bases and J by 4 bases, with 11 bases between. The CDR3 is made up of 16 amino acids. Germline values: CDR1 SGHRS, CDR2 YFSETQ.

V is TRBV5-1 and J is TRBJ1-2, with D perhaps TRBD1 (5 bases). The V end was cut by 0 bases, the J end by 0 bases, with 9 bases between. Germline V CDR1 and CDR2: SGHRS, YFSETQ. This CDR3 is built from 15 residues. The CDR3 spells CASSLGTSTNYGYTF. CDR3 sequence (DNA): TGCGCCAGCAGCTTGGGGACAAGCACTAACTATGGCTACACCTTC.

DNA of the CDR3: TGTGCCAGCAGCCTAAGGACAGGGCTGAACACCGGGGAGCTGTTTTTT. It specifies CASSLRTGLNTGELFF. The chain is built from TRBV9 and TRBJ2-2; 8 bases align to TRBD1. Germline V gene lookup returns CDR1 SGDLS and CDR2 YYNGEE. The CDR3 sequence is 16 residues long. V trimming: 4 bases; J trimming: 1 base; junction bases outside the gene matches: 6.

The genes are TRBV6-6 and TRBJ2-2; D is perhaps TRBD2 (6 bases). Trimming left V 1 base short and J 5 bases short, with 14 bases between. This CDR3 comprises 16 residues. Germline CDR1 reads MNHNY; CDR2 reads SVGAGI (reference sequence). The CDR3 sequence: CASSYFVGGVTGELFF. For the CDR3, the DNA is TGTGCCAGCAGTTACTTCGTCGGAGGGGTAACCGGGGAGCTGTTTTTT.

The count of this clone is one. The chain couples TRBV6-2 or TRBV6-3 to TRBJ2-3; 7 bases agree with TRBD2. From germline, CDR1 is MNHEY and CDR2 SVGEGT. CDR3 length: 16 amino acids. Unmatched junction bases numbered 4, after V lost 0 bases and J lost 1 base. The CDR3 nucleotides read TGTGCCAGCAGTTACTCACCCCTAGCGGGCACAGATACGCAGTATTTT. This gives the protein CASSYSPLAGTDTQYF.

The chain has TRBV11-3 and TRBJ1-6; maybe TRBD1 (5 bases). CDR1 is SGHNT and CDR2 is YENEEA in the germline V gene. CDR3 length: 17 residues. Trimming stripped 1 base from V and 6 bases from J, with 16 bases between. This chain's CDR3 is CASSLVLPGEFNSPLHF. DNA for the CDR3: TGTGCCAGCAGCTTAGTTCTCCCGGGGGAGTTTAATTCACCCCTCCACTTT.

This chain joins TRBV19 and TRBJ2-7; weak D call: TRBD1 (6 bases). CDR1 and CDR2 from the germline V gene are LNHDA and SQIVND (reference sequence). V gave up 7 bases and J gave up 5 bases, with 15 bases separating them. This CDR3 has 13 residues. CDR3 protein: CASNDRTGNEQYF. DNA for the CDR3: TGTGCCAGTAACGACCGAACAGGGAACGAGCAGTACTTC. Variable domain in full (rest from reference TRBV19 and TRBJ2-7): DGGITQSPKYLFRKEGQNVTLSCEQNLNHDAMYWYRQDPGQGLRLIYYSQIVNDFQKGDIAEGYSVSREKKESFPLTVTSAQKNPTAFYLCASNDRTGNEQYFGPGTRLTVT.

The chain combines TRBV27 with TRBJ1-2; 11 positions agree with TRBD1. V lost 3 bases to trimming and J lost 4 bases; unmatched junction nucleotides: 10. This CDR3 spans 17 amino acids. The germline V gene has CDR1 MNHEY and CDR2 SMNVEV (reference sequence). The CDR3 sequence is CASSFFGQGAAGYGYTF. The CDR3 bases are TGTGCCAGCAGTTTTTTTGGACAGGGGGCCGCCGGCTATGGCTACACCTTC.

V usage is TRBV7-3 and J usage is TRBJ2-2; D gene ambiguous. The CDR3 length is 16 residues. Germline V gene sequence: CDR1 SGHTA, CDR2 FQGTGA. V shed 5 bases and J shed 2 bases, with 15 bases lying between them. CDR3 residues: CASSLFGQSNTGELFF. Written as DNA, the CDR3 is TGTGCCAGCAGCCTATTTGGGCAGTCCAACACCGGGGAGCTGTTTTTT.

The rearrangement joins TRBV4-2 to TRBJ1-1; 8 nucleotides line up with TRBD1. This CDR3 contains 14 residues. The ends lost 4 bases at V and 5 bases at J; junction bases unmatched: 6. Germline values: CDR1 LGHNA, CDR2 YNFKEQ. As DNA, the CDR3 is TGTGCCAGCAGCCCCGGGACAGGCGGGACTGAAGCTTTCTTT. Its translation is CASSPGTGGTEAFF.